These T cell receptor beta chains were read from a single sample in a study of cytomegalovirus exposure and HLA in healthy donors. Sequencing was performed with immunoSEQ multiplex PCR; in TCRdb, only in-frame clones are kept and a portion is missing. The table has 90,000 to 120,000 clones, around 76% seen once. The sequenced material came from PBMCs. The source is a young man in good health and CMV-seropositive. CDR3s leave out the opening cysteine and the closing phenylalanine or tryptophan. Fields, in order: V gene, clone size, J gene, D gene, CDR3 protein. The D gene is left open where the match is weak. Size values are once, few and many counts, or a class for expanded clones, and some rows have none.

>TRBV30|-|TRBJ2-5|TRBD2
AWAAGGPKETQY
>TRBV7-3|once|TRBJ2-1|TRBD1
ASSWTGEHGVYNEQF
>TRBV15|-|-|-
ATSRGVSYEQY
>TRBV7-6|-|TRBJ2-5|TRBD2
ASSTEAGTRETQY
>TRBV30|-|TRBJ2-7|-
AWGLGAGEQY
>TRBV6-1|-|-|-
ASSDRGESYEQY
>TRBV7-3|-|TRBJ2-1|-
ASSLRSRNNEQF
>TRBV19|-|TRBJ1-3|TRBD1
ASSFHGQGGYSGNTIY
>TRBV7-6|-|TRBJ1-1|-
ASSLTGNTEAF
>TRBV6-5|-|TRBJ2-7|-
ASSAGYPPYEQY
>TRBV29-1|-|TRBJ1-2|TRBD1
SVATGTGVYGYT
>TRBV30|-|TRBJ1-6|-
AWSVSARSPLH
>TRBV7-9|-|TRBJ2-5|TRBD1
ASSSGTGDGETQY
>TRBV5-1|-|TRBJ2-1|TRBD2
ASSVSGGPEGEQF
>TRBV6-5|-|TRBJ2-7|TRBD2
ASSYSGGPNEQY
>TRBV5-1|-|TRBJ2-7|-
ASSPPREREQY
>TRBV9|-|TRBJ2-2|-
ASSVGQANTGELF
>TRBV9|-|TRBJ2-5|TRBD1
ASSVDGTAKETQY
>TRBV7-6|-|TRBJ2-7|TRBD2
ASSLAGGGYHEQY
>TRBV18|once|TRBJ2-1|TRBD2
ASSLIAGAHNEQF
>TRBV7-3|-|TRBJ1-6|-
ASSLSSYNSPLH
>TRBV11-1|-|TRBJ1-2|TRBD1
ASSPTGDYGYT
>TRBV2|-|TRBJ1-3|TRBD1
ASSDRGRGNTIY
>TRBV7-9|-|TRBJ1-1|TRBD1
ASTTSGTGSNTEAF
>TRBV27|-|TRBJ2-5|TRBD1
ASSKPTGTTQY
>TRBV4-2|-|TRBJ1-1|-
ASSQLGTITEAF
>TRBV25-1|-|TRBJ2-1|-
ASSDRALMNEQF
>TRBV10-1|few|TRBJ1-2|TRBD1
ASQGGNDGYT
>TRBV19|-|TRBJ1-5|TRBD1
ASSIDLTDRVSNQPQH
>TRBV6-5|-|TRBJ1-5|-
ASSSTGQPQH